One and the same sample provided the 13 T cell receptor beta chains below, sequenced in a study of blood T cells in healthy people across ages. It was with a sample-barcoded 5' primer and a J-beta primer mix that a second PCR of roughly 7 to 12 cycles was run. Each CDR3 protein is one row after TCRdb ran MiXCR on the 5' RACE reads. Altogether about 780,000 distinct CDR3 sequences are present, 55% to 65% being singletons, with the ten largest covering roughly a quarter. The sequencing input was blood. These receptors were collected from a young man in good health.

The chain combines TRBV4-1 with TRBJ2-5; D is possibly TRBD1 or TRBD2 (5 bases each). Trimming stripped 1 base from V and 2 bases from J, with 11 bases between. CDR1 and CDR2 (germline): MGHRA, YSYEKL. This CDR3 has 15 amino acids. The CDR3 spells CASSQGDGAQETQYF. The DNA for the CDR3 is TGCGCCAGCAGCCAAGGGGACGGGGCGCAAGAGACCCAGTACTTC.

By frequency in the sample, this clonotype is medium-sized (0.01 to 0.1%). The J gene is TRBJ2-5, the V gene TRBV27; 12 nucleotides agree with TRBD1. Trimming at V came to 7 bases and at J to 7 bases, leaving 13 bases not matched to a gene. Germline-derived CDR1 and CDR2 are MNHEY and SMNVEV (reference sequence). This CDR3 contains 16 residues. The CDR3 DNA follows: TGTGCCAGCACTTCCGGGCGGGACAGGGGGCCGGGGACCCAGTACTTC. Amino acid sequence: CASTSGRDRGPGTQYF.

This clonotype appeared a few times. J is TRBJ1-2 and V is TRBV5-5; 8 nucleotides agree with TRBD1. The germline gives CDR1 SGHKS, CDR2 YYEKEE (reference sequence). With 4 bases clipped from V and 2 bases from J, the junction kept 16 bases outside the gene matches. CDR3 length: 18 amino acids. The CDR3 DNA is TGTGCCAGCAGCGGAGCAGGACAGGGTATACGGGTCAACTATGGCTACACCTTC. Encoded protein: CASSGAGQGIRVNYGYTF.

CDR3 coding DNA: TGTGCCACCAGTGATTTGGCGCTTTCCTTCTCCTACGAGCAGTACTTC. Translation: CATSDLALSFSYEQYF. The chain joins TRBV24-1 to TRBJ2-5; D unclear. The closer fit of TRBJ2-7 to the DNA end suggests the J call may be wrong. The germline V gene encodes CDR1 KGHDR and CDR2 SFDVKD. The CDR3 totals 16 residues.

As to this clonotype: Relative to the germline gene, one junction end is altered; a read error may explain this. The J gene is TRBJ2-7, the V gene TRBV10-3, with 9 bases lining up with TRBD1. The germline CDR1 and CDR2 sequences are ENHRY and SYGVKD. This CDR3 region has 14 residues. The CDR3 nucleotides read TGTGCCATCAGGAGACAGGGGGAAAGCTACGGGCAGTACTTC. This codes for CAIRRQGESYGQYF.

V gene TRBV6-1 combines with J gene TRBJ1-6; the match to TRBD1 covers 8 bases. Germline-derived CDR1 and CDR2 are MNHNS and SASEGT. V lost 8 bases, J lost 7 bases, and 7 bases stayed unmatched. The CDR3 runs 14 residues. CDR3: CASDRGAGNSPLHF. For the CDR3, the DNA is TGTGCCAGCGACAGGGGCGCTGGGAATTCACCCCTCCACTTT.

In this sample, this clonotype turned up a few times. This chain connects TRBV7-3 to TRBJ2-5; 7 bases are a match to TRBD2. The V gene's germline CDR1 is SGHTA and CDR2 FQGTGA. The CDR3 totals 13 residues. J was trimmed by 2 bases and V by 8 bases; bases with no gene match: 5. The CDR3 is CASALATQETQYF. DNA of the CDR3: TGTGCCAGCGCACTAGCGACTCAAGAGACCCAGTACTTC.

This rearrangement joins TRBV10-3 to TRBJ2-5, with 8 bases that match TRBD2. V trimming: 6 bases; J trimming: 2 bases; junction bases outside the gene matches: 5. In germline, CDR1 is ENHRY, CDR2 SYGVKD. This CDR3 is built from 14 residues. The CDR3 loop is CAISPSGGQETQYF. The DNA for the CDR3 is TGTGCCATCAGCCCCAGCGGGGGTCAAGAGACCCAGTACTTC.

The chain combines TRBV12-3 or TRBV12-4 with TRBJ1-1; no clear D gene. The CDR3 spans 14 residues. The V and J ends lost 3 bases and 7 bases respectively, with 15 bases between them. DNA of the CDR3: TGTGCCAGCAGTTTGGATCTGTGGGTGCGTGAAGCTTTCTTT. Its translation: CASSLDLWVREAFF.

This CDR3 is CASSSRDPRAETQYF. The CDR3 region has the DNA TGCGCCAGCAGCTCCCGGGACCCCCGAGCCGAGACCCAGTACTTC. The chain combines TRBV5-1 with TRBJ2-7; D is tentatively TRBD1 or TRBD2 (5 bases each). The DNA end favors TRBJ2-5, so the J call may be wrong. There are 15 residues in the CDR3. The germline V gene has CDR1 SGHRS and CDR2 YFSETQ.

This clonotype was seen once. The V gene is TRBV20-1, the J gene TRBJ2-3, with unresolved D. The CDR3 has 13 amino acids. Germline lookup yields CDR1 DFQATT and CDR2 SNEGSKA (reference sequence). Trimming removed 6 bases from V and 2 bases from J, with 12 bases in between. DNA for the CDR3: TGCAGTGCGGGCATTGGAGCCACAGATACGCAGTATTTT. Translating gives CSAGIGATDTQYF.

This clonotype was seen a few times. The V and J genes are TRBV2 and TRBJ1-1; 10 bases line up with TRBD1. With V trimmed by 7 bases and J by 5 bases, 4 bases remained unmatched. There are 13 residues in the CDR3. Per germline, CDR1 SNHLY and CDR2 FYNNEI. The CDR3 loop reads CASTRTGGTEAFF. The CDR3 DNA reads as TGTGCCAGCACTAGGACAGGGGGGACTGAAGCTTTCTTT.

The chain employs TRBV27 and TRBJ1-6, with a possible D match to TRBD1 (6 bases). CDR3 length: 19 amino acids. Germline V gene sequence: CDR1 MNHEY, CDR2 SMNVEV (reference sequence). With 5 bases removed from V and 0 bases from J, the gap between germline ends came to 20 bases. CDR3 nucleotides: TGTGCCAGCAGTATCCCGACAGGCCAGGCTGGCTCCTATAATTCACCCCTCCACTTT. It is translated as CASSIPTGQAGSYNSPLHF.